Shown below are 11 T cell receptor beta chains from a single sample sequenced in a study of CD8+CD57+ T cells in acquired aplastic anemia. By flow cytometry, patients selected for sequencing had shown an expansion of CD8+CD57+ cells. Using genomic DNA as the template, TCR beta VDJ and CDR3 profiling was carried out. TCRdb reprocessed the reads via MiXCR and lists one record per CDR3 protein. The sample includes about 470,000 distinct CDR3 sequences, under 40% of them seen just once. The sample taken for sequencing was sorted CD4+, CD8+, or CD8+CD57+ T cells (not recorded which) from PBMCs. The receptors were gathered from a human donor with aplastic anemia.

This clonotype has only a few counts. The chain uses TRBV3-1 and TRBJ1-4, with 9 nucleotides matching TRBD1. The CDR3 is 13 amino acids. J lost 8 bases, V lost 8 bases, and 6 bases had no gene match. The V gene's germline CDR1 is LGHDT and CDR2 YNNKEL (reference sequence). The CDR3: CASGRQGGEKLFF. Here the CDR3 DNA reads TGTGCCAGCGGACGACAGGGGGGGGAAAAACTGTTTTTT.

This clonotype has ten or more counts. The chain links TRBV10-3 to TRBJ2-1, with 10 nucleotides matching TRBD2. CDR3 length: 14 residues. The ends lost 5 bases at V and 9 bases at J; junction bases unmatched: 7. CDR1 is ENHRY, CDR2 SYGVKD, per germline. The CDR3 nucleotides are TGTGCCATCAGTAAAAGCGGGGGGGCCAGTGAGCAGTTCTTC. It codes for CAISKSGGASEQFF.

This chain uses TRBV7-2 with TRBJ2-7; the D is unclear. CDR1 is SGHTA, CDR2 FQGNSA, per germline. V was cut by 8 bases and J by 3 bases, with 14 bases left in between. This CDR3 has 13 amino acids. In nucleotides, the CDR3 is TGTGCCAGCTCAGTCGACCCTGACTACGAGCAGTACTTC. Amino acid sequence: CASSVDPDYEQYF. The variable domain in full, with the rest retrieved from reference TRBV7-2 and TRBJ2-7, is GAGVSQSPSNKVTEKGKDVELRCDPISGHTALYWYRQSLGQGLEFLIYFQGNSAPDKSGLPSDRFSAERTGGSVSTLTIQRTQQEDSAVYLCASSVDPDYEQYFGPGTRLTVT.

The sample holds many counts of this clonotype. The chain joins TRBV7-6 to TRBJ1-4; 7 bases agree with TRBD1. V lost 0 bases to trimming and J lost 13 bases; unmatched junction nucleotides: 2. The CDR3 has 12 residues. Looked up from germline, CDR1 is SGHVS and CDR2 is FNYEAQ. CDR3 sequence (DNA): TGTGCCAGCAGCTTAGCGGGACAGTCACTGTTTTTT. Amino acid sequence: CASSLAGQSLFF.

There are a few counts of this clonotype. This chain links TRBV20-1 with TRBJ2-1; 11 nucleotides agree with TRBD2. Germline values: CDR1 DFQATT, CDR2 SNEGSKA (reference sequence). The CDR3 consists of 16 residues. J gave up 4 bases and V 5 bases, and 10 bases lay outside the gene matches. The CDR3 DNA reads as TGCAGTGCTTCGAAGATAGGGACTAGCGGATACAATGAGCAGTTCTTC. Its protein product is CSASKIGTSGYNEQFF.

This clonotype was detected many times. The chain couples TRBV20-1 to TRBJ2-5; 8 nucleotides agree with TRBD1. The V gene's germline CDR1 is DFQATT and CDR2 SNEGSKA (reference sequence). The CDR3 covers 14 residues. V trimming: 4 bases; J trimming: 0 bases; junction bases outside the gene matches: 4. The DNA for the CDR3 is TGCAGTGCTACAGGACAGGGAGACCAAGAGACCCAGTACTTC. Encoded protein: CSATGQGDQETQYF.

As for this clonotype: Given the absence of the conserved phenylalanine or tryptophan at the CDR3 end, a read error is likely. The V call is TRBV20-1, the J call TRBJ1-1; 7 nucleotides match TRBD1. This CDR3 has 13 residues. Germline values: CDR1 DFQATT, CDR2 SNEGSKA (reference sequence). V dropped 4 bases and J dropped 2; count of bases not matched to a gene: 4. This chain's CDR3 is CSAITGENTEAFS. CDR3 nucleotide sequence: TGCAGTGCTATTACAGGGGAAAACACTGAAGCTTTCTCT.

This clonotype has more than one count but fewer than ten. The genes are TRBV9 and TRBJ2-5; TRBD2 is a possible D gene (6 bases). Germline CDR1 and CDR2: SGDLS and YYNGEE. V lost 1 base to trimming and J lost 5 bases, with 21 bases between them. This CDR3 region has 17 residues. As DNA, the CDR3 is TGTGCCAGCAGCGTATCCGGGGGTAATGTTAATTTGGAGACCCAGTACTTC. Translation gives CASSVSGGNVNLETQYF.

This clonotype was picked up a small number of times. The chain couples TRBV11-2 to TRBJ2-5; 7 bases line up with TRBD2. The ends lost 3 bases at V and 5 bases at J; junction bases unmatched: 9. From germline, CDR1 is SGHAT and CDR2 FQNNGV. The CDR3 has 15 amino acids. In nucleotides, the CDR3 is TGTGCCAGCAGCTTTCGTAGCGGGCGATTGGAGACCCAGTACTTC. The encoded protein is CASSFRSGRLETQYF. The variable domain in full, completed from reference TRBV11-2 and TRBJ2-5, reads EAGVAQSPRYKIIEKRQSVAFWCNPISGHATLYWYQQILGQGPKLLIQFQNNGVVDDSQLPKDRFSAERLKGVDSTLKIQPAKLEDSAVYLCASSFRSGRLETQYFGPGTRLLVL.

The V call is TRBV7-9, the J call TRBJ2-7, with 11 nucleotides matching TRBD2. Germline CDR1 reads SEHNR; CDR2 reads FQNEAQ (reference sequence). Trimming cost V 4 bases and J 3 bases; bases outside gene matches: 2. This CDR3 is built from 14 residues. Here the CDR3 reads CASSWTSGRYEQYF. As DNA, the CDR3 is TGTGCCAGCAGCTGGACTAGCGGGCGCTACGAGCAGTACTTC. The variable domain in full, completed from reference TRBV7-9 and TRBJ2-7, reads DTGVSQNPRHKITKRGQNVTFRCDPISEHNRLYWYRQTLGQGPEFLTYFQNEAQLEKSRLLSDRFSAERPKGSFSTLEIQRTEQGDSAMYLCASSWTSGRYEQYFGPGTRLTVT.

Note on this clonotype: Since a much larger clone is just one base distant, this may be a read error. The rearrangement links TRBV7-7 to TRBJ2-3, with TRBD2 as a possible D gene (5 bases). The V gene's germline CDR1 is SSHAT and CDR2 FNYEAQ (reference sequence). The CDR3 totals 13 residues. In nucleotides, the CDR3 is TGTTCTAGCAGCTTAGATCCGGCAGATACGCAGTATTTT. This translates into CSSSLDPADTQYF.